This T cell receptor beta chain was found in a study of cytomegalovirus exposure and HLA in healthy donors. 13 Jbeta primers and 60 Vbeta primers were used for the PCR. Produced via immunoSEQ multiplex PCR; TCRdb's table is partial and in-frame only. The sample carries around 230,000 clones, roughly 85% recorded once. Germline V gene sequence: CDR1 LGHNA, CDR2 YSLEER. This CDR3 has 18 residues. Trimming removed 4 bases at V and 8 bases at J, with 27 bases between. This TCR derives from a male donor in good health and CMV-seronegative. The specimen was PBMCs. The V call is TRBV4-3, the J call TRBJ2-1; D may be TRBD2 (5 bases). CDR3 in amino acids: CASSRALSDSRFRYEQFF. The CDR3 DNA sequence: TGCGCCAGCAGCCGAGCCTTGTCGGACTCTAGATTTAGGTATGAGCAGTTCTTC.